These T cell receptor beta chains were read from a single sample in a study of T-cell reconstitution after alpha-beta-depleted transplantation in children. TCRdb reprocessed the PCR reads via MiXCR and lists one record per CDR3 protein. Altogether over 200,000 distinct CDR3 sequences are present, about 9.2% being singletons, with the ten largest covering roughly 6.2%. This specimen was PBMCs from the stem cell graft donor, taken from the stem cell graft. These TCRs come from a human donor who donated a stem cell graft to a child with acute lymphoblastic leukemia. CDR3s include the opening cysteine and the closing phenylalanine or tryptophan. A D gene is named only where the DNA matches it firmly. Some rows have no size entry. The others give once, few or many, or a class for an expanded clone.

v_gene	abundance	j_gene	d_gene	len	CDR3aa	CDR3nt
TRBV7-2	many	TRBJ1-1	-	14	CASSLVAGNTEAFF	TGTGCCAGCAGCTTAGTTGCAGGGAACACTGAAGCTTTCTTT
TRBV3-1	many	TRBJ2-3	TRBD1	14	CASSPGQGVDTQYF	TGTGCCAGCAGCCCGGGACAGGGAGTAGATACGCAGTATTTT
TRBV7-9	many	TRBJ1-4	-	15	CASRLPGQANEKLFF	TGTGCCAGCAGACTGCCGGGACAAGCTAATGAAAAACTGTTTTTT
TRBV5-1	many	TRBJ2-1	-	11	CASSLFDEQFF	TGCGCCAGCAGCTTGTTTGATGAGCAGTTCTTC
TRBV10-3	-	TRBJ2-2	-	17	CAISVVGGPTNTGELFF	TGTGCCATCAGTGTAGTGGGGGGACCCACGAACACCGGGGAGCTGTTTTTT
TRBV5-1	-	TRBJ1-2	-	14	CASSLGDSFYGYTF	TGCGCCAGCAGCCTGGGCGACAGTTTCTATGGCTACACCTTC
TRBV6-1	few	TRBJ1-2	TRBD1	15	CASRPNRGNNYGYTF	TGTGCCAGCCGCCCCAACAGGGGTAATAACTATGGCTACACCTTC
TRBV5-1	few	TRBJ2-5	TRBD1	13	CASSTGQRETQYF	TGCGCCAGCAGCACGGGACAGCGCGAGACCCAGTACTTC
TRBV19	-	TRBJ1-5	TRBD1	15	CASSIEDRGNQPQHF	TGTGCCAGTAGTATAGAGGACAGGGGCAATCAGCCCCAGCATTTT
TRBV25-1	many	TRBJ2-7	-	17	CASSEGTLQGPWEEQYF	TGTGCCAGCAGTGAAGGGACATTACAGGGACCTTGGGAGGAGCAGTACTTC
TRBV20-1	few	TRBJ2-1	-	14	CSARGGSSYNEQFF	TGCAGTGCTAGAGGGGGGAGCTCCTACAATGAGCAGTTCTTC
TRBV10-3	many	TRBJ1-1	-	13	CAISESRNTEVFF	TGTGCCATCAGTGAGTCTCGTAACACTGAAGTTTTCTTT
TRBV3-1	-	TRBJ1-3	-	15	CASSQGQGRGNTIYF	TGTGCCAGCAGCCAAGGTCAGGGTAGGGGAAACACCATATATTTT
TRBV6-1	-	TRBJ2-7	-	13	CASRPSVLPQQYF	TGTGCCAGCAGACCCTCGGTCCTACCTCAGCAGTACTTC
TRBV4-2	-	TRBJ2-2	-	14	CAMGPGPSSGELFF	TGTGCCATGGGCCCCGGGCCAAGCTCCGGGGAGCTGTTTTTT
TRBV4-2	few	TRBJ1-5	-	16	CASSQGTRDSNQPQHF	TGTGCCAGCAGCCAAGGGACGAGAGATAGCAATCAGCCCCAGCATTTT
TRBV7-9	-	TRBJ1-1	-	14	CASVWVGRDTEAFF	TGTGCCAGCGTTTGGGTTGGCAGGGACACTGAAGCTTTCTTT
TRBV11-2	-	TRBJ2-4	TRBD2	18	CASSLNIAGGLAKNIQYF	TGTGCCAGCAGCTTAAATATAGCGGGGGGCTTGGCCAAAAACATTCAGTACTTC
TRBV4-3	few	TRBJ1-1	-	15	CASSQGSSGPTEAFF	TGCGCCAGCAGCCAAGGTTCGTCAGGGCCCACTGAAGCTTTCTTT
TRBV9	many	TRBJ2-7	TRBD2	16	CASSPRDSGGSYEQYF	TGTGCCAGCAGCCCTCGGGATAGCGGGGGGTCCTACGAGCAGTACTTC
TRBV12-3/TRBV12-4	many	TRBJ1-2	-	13	CASSLLADYGYTF	TGTGCCAGCAGTTTACTGGCAGACTATGGCTACACCTTC
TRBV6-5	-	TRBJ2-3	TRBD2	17	CASSLNQRLANTDTQYF	TGTGCCAGCAGTTTAAATCAACGACTAGCGAACACAGATACGCAGTATTTT
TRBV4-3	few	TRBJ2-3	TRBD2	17	CASSHGPSSGDTDTQYF	TGCGCCAGCAGCCATGGGCCGTCTAGCGGGGATACAGATACGCAGTATTTT
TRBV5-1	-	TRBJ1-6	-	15	CASSLLGTYNSPLHF	TGCGCCAGCAGCTTGCTAGGGACCTATAATTCACCCCTCCACTTT
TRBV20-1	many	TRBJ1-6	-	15	CSASVAASRGSPLHF	TGCAGTGCTAGTGTGGCAGCCTCTCGGGGATCACCCCTCCACTTT
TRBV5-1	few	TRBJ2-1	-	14	CASSLWSKRNEQFF	TGCGCCAGCAGCTTGTGGTCCAAGAGGAATGAGCAGTTCTTC
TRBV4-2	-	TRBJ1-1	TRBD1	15	CASSLQLTGDTEAFF	TGTGCCAGCAGCCTACAACTCACAGGGGACACTGAAGCTTTCTTT
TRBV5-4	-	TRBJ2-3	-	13	CASSPQGSDTQYF	TGTGCCAGCAGCCCTCAGGGGTCGGATACGCAGTATTTT
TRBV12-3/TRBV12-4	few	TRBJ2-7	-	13	CASSLRQAYEQYF	TGTGCCAGCAGTCTAAGACAGGCCTACGAGCAGTACTTC
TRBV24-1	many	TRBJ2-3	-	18	CATSDSLGARDGRDTQYF	TGTGCCACCAGTGATTCACTCGGGGCCCGGGACGGACGGGATACGCAGTATTTT
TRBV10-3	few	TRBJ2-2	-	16	CAIRPTDTMNTGELFF	TGTGCCATCAGGCCAACGGACACGATGAACACCGGGGAGCTGTTTTTT
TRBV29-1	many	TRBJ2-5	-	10	CSVGDETQYF	TGCAGCGTTGGGGACGAGACCCAGTACTTC
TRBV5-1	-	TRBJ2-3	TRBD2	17	CASSRDPTSGGSDTQYF	TGCGCCAGCAGCCGGGACCCGACTAGCGGGGGCTCAGATACGCAGTATTTT
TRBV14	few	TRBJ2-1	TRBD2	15	CASSSTSFLANEQFF	TGTGCCAGCAGCTCGACTAGCTTCCTCGCCAATGAGCAGTTCTTC
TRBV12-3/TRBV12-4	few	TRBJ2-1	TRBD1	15	CASLGQGSSYNEQFF	TGTGCCAGCTTGGGACAGGGGAGCTCCTACAATGAGCAGTTCTTC
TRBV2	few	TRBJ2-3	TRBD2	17	CASSLGLAAFYTDTQYF	TGTGCCAGCAGCCTCGGACTAGCAGCCTTTTACACAGATACGCAGTATTTT
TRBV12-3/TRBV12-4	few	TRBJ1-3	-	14	CASSFQGRGNTIYF	TGTGCCAGCAGTTTCCAGGGAAGGGGAAACACCATATATTTT
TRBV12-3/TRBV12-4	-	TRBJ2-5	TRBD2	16	CASSFGTSVHQETQYF	TGTGCCAGCAGTTTTGGGACTAGCGTCCACCAAGAGACCCAGTACTTC
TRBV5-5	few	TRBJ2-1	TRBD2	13	CASSLGTSGNQFF	TGTGCCAGCAGCTTGGGGACTAGCGGAAACCAGTTCTTC
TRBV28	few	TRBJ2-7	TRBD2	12	CASSLGGNEQYF	TGTGCCAGCAGTCTGGGGGGGAACGAGCAGTACTTC
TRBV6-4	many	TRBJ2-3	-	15	CASKIRGRGTKTEYF	TGTGCCAGCAAGATCAGGGGTAGGGGGACTAAAACGGAGTATTTT
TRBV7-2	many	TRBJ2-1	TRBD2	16	CASSLQAGGLYNEQFF	TGTGCCAGCAGCTTACAAGCGGGGGGGCTCTACAATGAGCAGTTCTTC
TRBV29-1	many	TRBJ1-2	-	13	CSGNVVGGYGYTF	TGCAGCGGTAACGTAGTGGGTGGCTATGGCTACACCTTC
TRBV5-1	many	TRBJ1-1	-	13	CASSGALNTEAFF	TGCGCCAGCAGCGGCGCATTGAACACTGAAGCTTTCTTT
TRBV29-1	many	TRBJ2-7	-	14	CSALRTAGHYEQYF	TGCAGCGCCCTCCGGACAGCCGGGCACTACGAGCAGTACTTC
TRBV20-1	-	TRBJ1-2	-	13	CSASKTGSYGYTF	TGCAGTGCTAGCAAAACAGGGAGCTATGGCTACACCTTC